This T cell receptor beta chain was captured in a study of neurological immune-mediated disorders. This clonotype was counted a few times. Germline V CDR1 and CDR2: SGHVS, FNYEAQ. The V and J ends lost 3 bases and 8 bases respectively, with 14 bases between them. CDR3 length equals 14 residues. The cDNA was generated by 5'RACE with 10-nucleotide random UMIs. The yield of each sequencing run was over 190 million TCR-beta sequences from 15-18 subjects. TCRdb itself ran the 5' RACE reads through MiXCR, one entry per CDR3 protein. The table records approximately 77,000 distinct CDR3 sequences, roughly 10% of them present only once. From 2 million PBMCs stored at -80 C, the unsorted libraries were generated.

The receptor's source is a man aged 50-60 years in good health. The chain carries TRBV7-6 and TRBJ2-1; either TRBD1 or TRBD2 may fit D (6 bases each). Material: PBMCs. The CDR3 nucleotides are TGTGCCAGCAGCTTTGGGGGGCCTGGGGATGAGCAGTTCTTC. Amino acids: CASSFGGPGDEQFF. Together with reference TRBV7-6 and TRBJ2-1, the CDR3 gives the full variable domain: GAGVSQSPRYKVTKRGQDVALRCDPISGHVSLYWYRQALGQGPEFLTYFNYEAQQDKSGLPNDRFSAERPEGSISTLTIQRTEQRDSAMYRCASSFGGPGDEQFFGPGTRLTVL.